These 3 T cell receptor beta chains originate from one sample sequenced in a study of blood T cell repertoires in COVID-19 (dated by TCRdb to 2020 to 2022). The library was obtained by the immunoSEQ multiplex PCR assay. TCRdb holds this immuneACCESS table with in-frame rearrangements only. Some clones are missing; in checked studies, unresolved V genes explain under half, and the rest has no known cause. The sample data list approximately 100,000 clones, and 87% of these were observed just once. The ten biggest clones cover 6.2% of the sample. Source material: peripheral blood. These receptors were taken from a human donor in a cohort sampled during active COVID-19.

The CDR3 loop reads CASKLSRSSYNSPLHF. The CDR3 DNA is TGTGCCAGCAAATTATCTAGGAGCTCCTATAATTCACCCCTCCACTTT. This sequence joins TRBV2 and TRBJ1-6; D not resolved. V was pared by 7 bases and J by 0 bases, with 13 bases between. From germline, CDR1 is SNHLY and CDR2 FYNNEI. This CDR3 has 16 amino acids. Drawing the rest from reference TRBV2 and TRBJ1-6, the complete variable domain is EPEVTQTPSHQVTQMGQEVILRCVPISNHLYFYWYRQILGQKVEFLVSFYNNEISEKSEIFDDQFSVERPDGSNFTLKIRSTKLEDSAMYFCASKLSRSSYNSPLHFGNGTRLTVT.

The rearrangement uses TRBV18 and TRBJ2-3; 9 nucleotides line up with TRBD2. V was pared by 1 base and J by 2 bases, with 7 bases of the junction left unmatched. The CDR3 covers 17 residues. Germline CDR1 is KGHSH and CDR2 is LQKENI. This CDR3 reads CASSPRQGGRVTDTQYF. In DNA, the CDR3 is TGTGCCAGCTCACCACGCCAGGGCGGGAGGGTCACAGATACGCAGTATTTT. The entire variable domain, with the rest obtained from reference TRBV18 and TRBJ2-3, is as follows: NAGVMQNPRHLVRRRGQEARLRCSPMKGHSHVYWYRQLPEEGLKFMVYLQKENIIDESGMPKERFSAEFPKEGPSILRIQQVVRGDSAAYFCASSPRQGGRVTDTQYFGPGTRLTVL.

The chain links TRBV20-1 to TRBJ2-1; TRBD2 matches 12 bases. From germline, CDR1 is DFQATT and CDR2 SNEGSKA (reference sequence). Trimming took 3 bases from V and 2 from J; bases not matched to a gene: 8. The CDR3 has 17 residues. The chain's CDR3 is CSASPSGREFAYNEQFF. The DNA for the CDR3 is TGCAGTGCTAGTCCTAGCGGGAGGGAATTTGCCTACAATGAGCAGTTCTTC.